The entry below gives a single TCR beta chain sequence along with its context. Its antigen is as yet unknown. The sample comes from a study of T-cell memory formation after mild COVID-19. Looked up from germline, CDR1 is SGHRS and CDR2 is YFSETQ. The CDR3 totals 14 residues. V was clipped by 1 base and J by 6 bases; unmatched bases: 3. General study points: Pre-infection memory already had some responding clones, implying cross-reactive memory joined. Contracting CD4+ clones were located mainly in CM and EM, and CD8+ clones in EMRA. The SARS-CoV-2 specificity of second-wave clones reaching peak at day 37 remained unverified.

The authors produced TCR alpha and TCR beta cDNA libraries with sample barcodes and UMIs by 5'RACE using constant-segment primers. MiXCR, run by TCRdb on the 5' RACE reads, gives a single entry per CDR3 protein. Found here are fewer than 140,000 distinct CDR3 sequences, 15% to 20% of them singletons; the top ten hold 28%. The clonotype originates from an adult woman who had mild COVID-19 (a few samples of this study predate the infection). Cell type and time point are not known. Sequencing used PBMCs or a T cell subset sorted from them (not recorded which). The chain combines TRBV5-1 with TRBJ1-2; 10 bases are a match to TRBD1. CDR3 DNA: TGCGCCAGCAGCTTGTTGACAGGGGGCAATGGCTACACCTTC. Translation: CASSLLTGGNGYTF.